This T cell receptor beta chain stems from a study of tumor-infiltrating lymphocytes in primary liver carcinoma. Production of TCR beta cDNA used around 0.45 ug total RNA together with a constant-region primer. Three nested multiplex PCR rounds of slightly modified ARM-PCR generated TCR beta libraries. The first two PCR rounds, roughly 11 cycles each, used TRBV1-TRBV30 forward primers and a C-beta reverse primer. TCRdb reanalysed the multiplex PCR reads using MiXCR and keeps one entry per CDR3 protein. The table lists about 310,000 distinct CDR3 sequences, nearly 60% of them singletons. The CDR3 is 15 amino acids. J lost 5 bases, V lost 5 bases, and 15 bases had no gene match. Germline CDR1 and CDR2: SQVTM and ANQGSEA. In its sample, this clonotype was seen a few times. Unsorted whole blood yielded blood RNA, and germline DNA was extracted as well.

The chain uses TRBV29-1 and TRBJ2-7, with 7 positions matching TRBD2. This receptor was identified in a woman aged 25 to 39 with primary liver carcinoma and hepatitis B virus infection. Material: peripheral blood. CDR3 in DNA: TGCAGCGTTCTAAGGGGCGGCGGGAGTGTACACGAGCAGTACTTC. Its translation: CSVLRGGGSVHEQYF.